This T cell receptor beta chain was retrieved from a study of control samples from healthy donors and cancer patients. The repertoire was sequenced with immunoSEQ multiplex PCR; TCRdb's copy has only in-frame clones and lacks some. The sample consists of under 150,000 clones, 70% to 90% of them appearing once. The V and J ends lost 4 bases and 5 bases respectively, with 20 bases between them. Germline CDR1 SGHDN, CDR2 FVKESK. The CDR3 is made up of 17 amino acids. The specimen sequenced was blood. The V gene is TRBV14, the J gene TRBJ2-2; the D gene is possibly TRBD2 (5 bases). This TCR derives from a man aged 40-55 years in good health. The CDR3 is CASSRRKGLAVTGELFF. The CDR3 nucleotides read TGTGCCAGCAGCCGGAGGAAAGGGTTGGCTGTTACCGGGGAGCTGTTTTTT.